The 27 T cell receptor beta chains in this list originate from one sample, sequenced in a study of T cells after yellow fever vaccination (dated by TCRdb to about 2019). The library came from 5' RACE. TCRdb names Illumina NovaSeq 6000 as the instrument used. The public reads were quality trimmed at Q25 with fastp and then assembled into clones with MiXCR by TCRdb, keeping productive beta chains. Rows with one shared CDR3 protein collapse into an entry with the most common genes and DNA. This sample lists some 250,000 distinct CDR3 sequences; approximately 3.5% were detected once. The ten biggest clones cover 19% of the sample. Sample treatment or condition, as interpreted from the label and publication: live attenuated yellow fever vaccine strain. This specimen consisted of PBMCs, obtained 15 days after the yellow fever booster vaccination. Every receptor here comes from a man younger than 35 who received the YFV17D yellow fever vaccine.

This clonotype was seen many times. This rearrangement joins TRBV9 to TRBJ1-5, with D perhaps TRBD1 (5 bases). The CDR3 loop spans 15 amino acids. V dropped 4 bases and J dropped 0 bases, with 11 bases sitting between them. The germline V gene has CDR1 SGDLS and CDR2 YYNGEE. The CDR3 sequence is CASSPEGTSNQPQHF. DNA for the CDR3: TGTGCCAGCAGCCCAGAGGGGACTAGCAATCAGCCCCAGCATTTT.

This clonotype showed up many times. The chain is built from TRBV20-1 and TRBJ1-5; D is ambiguous. The V end lost 2 bases, the J end lost 0 bases, and 20 bases lay between the germline ends. The CDR3 length is 18 residues. Per germline, CDR1 DFQATT and CDR2 SNEGSKA (reference sequence). In DNA, the CDR3 is TGCAGTGCTAGATTCCGTGAGGCCGGGAGTAATAGCAATCAGCCCCAGCATTTT. It is translated as CSARFREAGSNSNQPQHF.

This clonotype was detected many times. The CDR3 spells CASSSRGAHNYGYTF. The CDR3 nucleotides read TGTGCCAGCAGCAGTCGGGGGGCGCATAACTATGGCTACACCTTC. This rearrangement joins TRBV12-3 or TRBV12-4 to TRBJ1-2, with D possibly TRBD1 on 6 matching bases. With 6 bases removed from V and 1 base from J, the gap between germline ends came to 15 bases. This CDR3 contains 15 residues.

At least ten counts were recorded for this clonotype. The chain links TRBV5-1 to TRBJ2-4; D is unclear. Germline-derived CDR1 and CDR2 are SGHRS and YFSETQ. Trimming cost V 0 bases and J 6 bases, with 4 bases left between them. This CDR3 contains 12 residues. CDR3 nucleotide sequence: TGCGCCAGCAGCTTGGAAGGAAACATTCAGTACTTC. This sequence encodes CASSLEGNIQYF.

This clonotype was counted many times. This chain uses TRBV20-1 with TRBJ1-2; perhaps TRBD1 as D (5 bases). Germline V lookup: CDR1 DFQATT, CDR2 SNEGSKA (reference sequence). The CDR3 runs to 10 residues. Trimming stripped 6 bases from V and 9 bases from J, with 11 bases between. The CDR3 region is CSAADKSYTF. CDR3 coding DNA: TGCAGTGCGGCGGACAAGAGCTACACCTTC.

This clonotype was counted ten times or more. The V gene is TRBV18, the J gene TRBJ2-5; D gene ambiguous. The V end was cut by 0 bases, the J end by 2 bases, with 1 base between. The CDR3 consists of 12 residues. Looked up from germline, CDR1 is KGHSH and CDR2 is LQKENI. As DNA, the CDR3 is TGTGCCAGCTCACCACCGCAAGAGACCCAGTACTTC. This encodes CASSPPQETQYF.

This clonotype has a count of ten or more. The chain recombines TRBV6-2 or TRBV6-3 with TRBJ1-2; 9 nucleotides match TRBD1. The V and J ends lost 6 bases and 3 bases, in that order; junction bases with no gene match: 11. This CDR3 has 16 amino acids. Germline values: CDR1 MNHEY, CDR2 SVGEGT. In DNA, the CDR3 is TGTGCCAGCAGCTTCAATACCCGGACAGGGGACTATGGCTACACCTTC. It specifies CASSFNTRTGDYGYTF.

The table lists this clonotype with many counts. V and J are TRBV3-1 and TRBJ1-6, with D uncertain. Between the trimmed V and J ends, which lost 0 bases and 9 bases, there was a span of 12 bases. The germline V gene has CDR1 LGHDT and CDR2 YNNKEL (reference sequence). The CDR3 runs 15 residues. The chain's CDR3 is CASSQDRSERSPLHF. Here the CDR3 DNA reads TGTGCCAGCAGCCAAGACCGGTCAGAACGTTCACCCCTCCACTTT.

Ten or more counts support this clonotype. This chain connects TRBV27 to TRBJ2-3, with D tentatively TRBD2 (6 bases). Germline V lookup: CDR1 MNHEY, CDR2 SMNVEV (reference sequence). Trimming removed 7 bases at V and 9 bases at J, with 23 bases between. The CDR3 has 15 residues. The CDR3 protein is CASTRDGGPDRTQYF. The CDR3 DNA reads as TGTGCCAGCACCCGGGACGGGGGACCTGACAGAACGCAGTATTTT.

There are many counts of this clonotype. The V gene is TRBV5-1, the J gene TRBJ2-1, with 9 nucleotides matching TRBD2. The CDR3 has 15 amino acids. The ends lost 0 bases at V and 6 bases at J; junction bases unmatched: 4. Germline CDR1 and CDR2: SGHRS and YFSETQ. The CDR3 sequence: CASSLGLAGINEQFF. CDR3 nucleotide sequence: TGCGCCAGCAGCTTGGGGCTAGCGGGGATCAATGAGCAGTTCTTC.

This clonotype was seen repeatedly, ten times or more. One end of the junction does not line up with germline, which may come from a read error. V gene TRBV7-2 combines with J gene TRBJ2-1, with 7 positions matching TRBD2. In germline, CDR1 is SGHTA, CDR2 FQGNSA. The CDR3 totals 15 residues. As DNA, the CDR3 is TGTGCCAGCAGCGTAGCCGGGACTAAACTCGGAGAGCAGTTCTTC. Protein product: CASSVAGTKLGEQFF.

This clonotype appeared a few times. The V and J genes are TRBV20-1 and TRBJ2-3; D gene uncertain. Germline-derived CDR1 and CDR2 are DFQATT and SNEGSKA (reference sequence). The CDR3 loop spans 13 amino acids. Trimming stripped 1 base from V and 1 base from J, with 6 bases between. CDR3 nucleotides: TGCAGTGCTAGAGCAACTGGCACAGATACGCAGTATTTT. It translates to CSARATGTDTQYF.

This clonotype was observed a few times. The rearrangement links TRBV5-1 to TRBJ1-1, with D possibly TRBD1 on 6 matching bases. Trimming left V 5 bases short and J 4 bases short, with 18 bases between. There are 15 residues in the CDR3. The germline V gene has CDR1 SGHRS and CDR2 YFSETQ. CDR3 coding DNA: TGCGCCAGCAGGGCCGGGGACACCCTCCGCACTGAAGCTTTCTTT. Encoded protein: CASRAGDTLRTEAFF.

This clonotype was seen many times. The chain employs TRBV4-2 and TRBJ1-5, with 8 bases lining up with TRBD1. The germline V gene has CDR1 LGHNA and CDR2 YNFKEQ. Trimming cost V 0 bases and J 2 bases; bases outside gene matches: 15. This CDR3 has 20 residues. CDR3 DNA sequence: TGTGCCAGCAGCCAAGATTGGTCTGGGACAGGATTTTTTGGCAATCAGCCCCAGCATTTT. Amino acid sequence: CASSQDWSGTGFFGNQPQHF.

This clonotype has only a few counts. The chain employs TRBV12-3 or TRBV12-4 and TRBJ2-6, with 7 bases matching TRBD1. The CDR3 sequence is 18 residues long. V gave up 3 bases and J gave up 4 bases; unmatched junction bases: 12. Here the CDR3 DNA reads TGTGCCAGCAGTTTCGCGGTTAACAGGGGTTCCGGGGCCAACGTCCTGACTTTC. Translation gives CASSFAVNRGSGANVLTF.

In its sample, this clonotype was seen many times. The chain employs TRBV28 and TRBJ2-7; D call uncertain. Germline V gene data show CDR1 as MDHEN and CDR2 as SYDVKM. The ends were cut back, 7 bases at V and 4 bases at J, with 8 bases in the middle. CDR3 size: 11 residues. The chain's CDR3 is CASTDGYEQYV. CDR3 bases: TGTGCCAGCACCGATGGGTACGAGCAGTACGTC.

This clonotype was seen ten or more times. The genes are TRBV7-2 and TRBJ2-7, with 7 bases identical to TRBD2. Trimming at V came to 3 bases and at J to 5 bases, leaving 1 base not matched to a gene. The germline gives CDR1 SGHTA, CDR2 FQGNSA. The CDR3 is made up of 12 amino acids. CDR3 coding DNA: TGTGCCAGCAGCTTGGCGGGGGACGAGCAGTACTTC. Its protein is CASSLAGDEQYF.

This clonotype was observed many times. This sequence joins TRBV20-1 and TRBJ2-5; no firm D call. The germline CDR1 and CDR2 sequences are DFQATT and SNEGSKA (reference sequence). With 2 bases removed from V and 5 bases from J, the gap between germline ends came to 15 bases. The CDR3 has 14 residues. The CDR3 DNA sequence: TGCAGTGCTAGATCAGGAGCCCCTCGGGAGACCCAGTACTTC. Translating gives CSARSGAPRETQYF.

This clonotype was seen repeatedly, ten times or more. The V call is TRBV15, the J call TRBJ1-4; D call uncertain. CDR3 length: 13 residues. CDR1 and CDR2 (germline): LNHNV, YYDKDF (reference sequence). V shed 5 bases and J shed 7 bases, with 11 bases lying between them. This CDR3 is CATSGAPGEKLFF. The CDR3 region has the DNA TGTGCCACCAGCGGAGCCCCAGGTGAAAAACTGTTTTTT.

This clonotype was counted ten times or more. This sequence joins TRBV7-9 and TRBJ1-2; 8 bases map to TRBD1. The CDR3 is made up of 14 amino acids. V lost 6 bases to trimming and J lost 2 bases; unmatched junction nucleotides: 5. The germline V gene encodes CDR1 SEHNR and CDR2 FQNEAQ (reference sequence). The CDR3 loop reads CASRTGQANYGYTF. CDR3 in DNA: TGTGCCAGCAGGACGGGACAGGCCAACTATGGCTACACCTTC.

This clonotype has a count of ten or more. V gene TRBV19 combines with J gene TRBJ2-2; tentative D call: TRBD1 (6 bases). The ends were cut back, 2 bases at V and 5 bases at J, with 12 bases in the middle. This CDR3 is built from 15 residues. Germline V gives CDR1 LNHDA, CDR2 SQIVND (reference sequence). The CDR3 sequence: CASSIPGARTGELFF. In DNA form, the CDR3 reads TGTGCCAGTAGTATACCAGGGGCAAGAACCGGGGAGCTGTTTTTT. Full variable domain (outside the CDR3, taken from reference TRBV19 and TRBJ2-2): DGGITQSPKYLFRKEGQNVTLSCEQNLNHDAMYWYRQDPGQGLRLIYYSQIVNDFQKGDIAEGYSVSREKKESFPLTVTSAQKNPTAFYLCASSIPGARTGELFFGEGSRLTVL.

This clonotype was seen many times. V is TRBV20-1 and J is TRBJ2-4, with D possibly matching TRBD1 (5 bases). The CDR3 is 16 amino acids. In germline, CDR1 is DFQATT, CDR2 SNEGSKA (reference sequence). The germline V and J ends were trimmed by 0 bases and 1 base, with 13 bases remaining between them. The DNA of the CDR3 is TGCAGTGCTAGAGATCTAGGCAGGGTGGCCAAAAACATTCAGTACTTC. This encodes CSARDLGRVAKNIQYF.

This clonotype was seen ten or more times. This chain links TRBV20-1 with TRBJ1-2; D is ambiguous. The CDR3 runs to 9 residues. CDR1 DFQATT and CDR2 SNEGSKA come from the germline V gene (reference sequence). The V end lost 3 bases, the J end lost 7 bases, and 3 bases lay between the germline ends. The CDR3 nucleotides read TGCAGTGCTAGTGCTGGCTACACCTTC. It specifies CSASAGYTF.

This clonotype has a count of ten or more. This sequence joins TRBV7-3 and TRBJ1-1; D possibly corresponds to TRBD1 (5 bases). This CDR3 is 14 amino acids long. CDR1 is SGHTA, CDR2 FQGTGA, per germline. Trimming left V 4 bases short and J 6 bases short, with 15 bases between. Written as DNA, the CDR3 is TGTGCCAGCAGCTCTTCAGGGTGGGAATCTGAAGCTTTCTTT. Translating gives CASSSSGWESEAFF.

The table lists this clonotype with a few counts. This chain uses TRBV28 with TRBJ2-7; D is unclear. CDR3 length: 13 residues. Trimming pared 4 bases from V and 6 bases from J, leaving 13 bases between. Germline assignment: CDR1 MDHEN and CDR2 SYDVKM. Here the CDR3 DNA reads TGTGCCAGCAGTTCCCCAGGCGAGCGCGAGCAGTACGTC. As protein: CASSSPGEREQYV.

This clonotype was observed at least ten times. The chain recombines TRBV12-3 or TRBV12-4 with TRBJ2-2, with TRBD1 identical over 8 bases. CDR3 length equals 13 residues. Losses at the gene ends were 8 bases for V and 5 bases for J; bases not matched to a gene: 4. The CDR3 here is CASENRGTGELFF. As DNA, the CDR3 is TGTGCCAGCGAGAACAGGGGGACCGGGGAGCTGTTTTTT.

This clonotype has only a few counts. J is TRBJ2-3 and V is TRBV10-3, with 13 bases matching TRBD2. Losses at the gene ends were 6 bases for V and 0 bases for J; bases not matched to a gene: 3. The CDR3 totals 16 residues. Germline values: CDR1 ENHRY, CDR2 SYGVKD. The CDR3 DNA reads TGTGCCATCAGCGGGACTAGCGGGGCGAGCACAGATACGCAGTATTTT. Residues: CAISGTSGASTDTQYF.